Following are 3 T cell receptor beta chains from one sample sequenced in a study of cytotoxic CD8 clonotypes in ibrutinib-treated CLL. TCRdb keeps only in-frame clones here, not all; method: immunoSEQ multiplex PCR. This sample has over 120,000 clones, with about 84% found just once. Sequences were derived from PBMCs, sampled after 36 months of ibrutinib treatment. The receptor source for this set is a human donor with chronic lymphocytic leukemia.

The V gene is TRBV6-6, the J gene TRBJ1-2; 8 bases map to TRBD1. The CDR3 covers 14 residues. Germline assignment: CDR1 MNHNY and CDR2 SVGAGI (reference sequence). V was pared by 8 bases and J by 4 bases, with 9 bases of the junction left unmatched. The CDR3 sequence is CASFRGGTGYGYTF. CDR3 bases: TGTGCCAGCTTCCGGGGAGGGACAGGCTATGGCTACACCTTC.

The V call is TRBV4-1, the J call TRBJ2-5; the D gene could be TRBD1 or TRBD2 (5 bases each). Trimming stripped 5 bases from V and 9 bases from J, with 13 bases between. In germline, CDR1 is MGHRA, CDR2 YSYEKL. CDR3 size: 12 residues. CDR3 residues: CASSATGLAQYF. CDR3 bases: TGCGCCAGCAGCGCGACGGGGCTAGCCCAGTACTTC.

This clone appeared a few times. The rearrangement links TRBV10-3 to TRBJ2-2; D not resolved. V lost 6 bases to trimming and J lost 6 bases, with 14 bases between them. The CDR3 has 14 amino acids. Per the germline V gene, CDR1 is ENHRY and CDR2 is SYGVKD. CDR3 coding DNA: TGTGCCATCAGCCCCCTTGACGTAGCCGGGGAGCTGTTTTTT. Amino acids: CAISPLDVAGELFF.